This T cell receptor (beta chain) was sequenced for a study of blood T cells in healthy people across ages. Combining a sample-barcoded 5' primer with a J-beta primer mix, a second PCR ran for roughly 6 to 12 cycles. Per sample, CDR3-containing paired-end reads numbered at least 2.5 million. TCRdb recomputed calls from the 5' RACE reads with MiXCR, one row per CDR3 protein. The data show approximately 800,000 distinct CDR3 sequences, under 40% seen once. Overall study results and limits: The study regarded diversity estimates from one million T cells as underestimates.

Trimming stripped 1 base from V and 3 bases from J, with 9 bases between. The CDR3 spans 15 residues. Germline lookup yields CDR1 SGHVS and CDR2 FNYEAQ. Worth noting for this clonotype: Its target is not known.

The clonotype comes from a man younger than 35 in good health. Sequencing was done on a sample of blood. The chain employs TRBV7-6 and TRBJ2-2; D is perhaps TRBD1 (5 bases). The CDR3 loop reads CASSLVFRDTGELFF. CDR3 sequence (DNA): TGTGCCAGCAGCTTAGTATTCAGGGACACCGGGGAGCTGTTTTTT.